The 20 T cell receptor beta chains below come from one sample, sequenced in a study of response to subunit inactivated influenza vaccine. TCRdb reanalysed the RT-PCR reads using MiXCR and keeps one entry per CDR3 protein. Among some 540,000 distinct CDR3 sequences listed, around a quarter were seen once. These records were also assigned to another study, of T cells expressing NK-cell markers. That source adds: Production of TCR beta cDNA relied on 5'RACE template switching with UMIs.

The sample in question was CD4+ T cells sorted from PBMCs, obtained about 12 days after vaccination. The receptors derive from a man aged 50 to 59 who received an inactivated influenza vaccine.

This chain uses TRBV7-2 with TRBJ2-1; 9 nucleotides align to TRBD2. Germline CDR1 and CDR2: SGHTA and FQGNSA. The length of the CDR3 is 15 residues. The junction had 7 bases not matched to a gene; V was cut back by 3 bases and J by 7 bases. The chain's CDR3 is CASSFIAGVSNEQFF. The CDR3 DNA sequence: TGTGCCAGCAGCTTTATAGCGGGAGTATCAAATGAGCAGTTCTTC.

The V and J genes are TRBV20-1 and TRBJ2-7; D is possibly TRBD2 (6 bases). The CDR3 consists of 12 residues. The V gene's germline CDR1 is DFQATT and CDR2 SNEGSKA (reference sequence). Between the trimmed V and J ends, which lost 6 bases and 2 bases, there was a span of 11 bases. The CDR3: CSAGRGAYEQYF. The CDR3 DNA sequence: TGCAGTGCGGGGCGGGGTGCCTACGAGCAGTACTTC.

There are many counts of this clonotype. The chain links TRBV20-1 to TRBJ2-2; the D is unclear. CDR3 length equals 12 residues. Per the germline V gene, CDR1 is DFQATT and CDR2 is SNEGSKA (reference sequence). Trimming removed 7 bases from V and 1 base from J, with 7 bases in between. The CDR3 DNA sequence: TGCAGTGTGAAGCGGAACACCGGGGAGCTGTTTTTT. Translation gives CSVKRNTGELFF.

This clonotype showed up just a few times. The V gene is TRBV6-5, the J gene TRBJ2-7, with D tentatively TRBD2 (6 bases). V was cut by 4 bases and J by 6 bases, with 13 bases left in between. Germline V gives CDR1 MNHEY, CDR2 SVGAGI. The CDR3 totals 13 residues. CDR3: CASSFGRRGEQYF. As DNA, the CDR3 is TGTGCCAGCAGTTTCGGACGGCGGGGCGAGCAGTACTTC.

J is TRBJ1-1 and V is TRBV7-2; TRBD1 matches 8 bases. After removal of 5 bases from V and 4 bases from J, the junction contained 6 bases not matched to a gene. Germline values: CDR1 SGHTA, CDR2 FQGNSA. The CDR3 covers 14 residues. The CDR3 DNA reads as TGTGCCAGCAGCCCCACAGGGGGGGTCACTGAAGCTTTCTTT. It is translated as CASSPTGGVTEAFF.

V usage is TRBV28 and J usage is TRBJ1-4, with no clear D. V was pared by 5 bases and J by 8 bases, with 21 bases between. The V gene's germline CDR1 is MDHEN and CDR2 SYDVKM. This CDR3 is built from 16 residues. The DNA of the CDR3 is TGTGCCAGCAGTGCCCTTCCCGTTTCGGGGAGGGAAAAACTGTTTTTT. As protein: CASSALPVSGREKLFF.

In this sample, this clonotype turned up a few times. The CDR3 DNA sequence: TGCAGTGCTAGGAGGGTGGTATATATGGGGAGCTCCTACGAGCAGTACTTC. Translated, it gives CSARRVVYMGSSYEQYF. The rearrangement links TRBV20-1 to TRBJ2-7; possible D gene TRBD2, 5 bases. Germline V gives CDR1 DFQATT, CDR2 SNEGSKA (reference sequence). Trimming left V 3 bases short and J 0 bases short, with 21 bases between. CDR3 size: 17 residues.

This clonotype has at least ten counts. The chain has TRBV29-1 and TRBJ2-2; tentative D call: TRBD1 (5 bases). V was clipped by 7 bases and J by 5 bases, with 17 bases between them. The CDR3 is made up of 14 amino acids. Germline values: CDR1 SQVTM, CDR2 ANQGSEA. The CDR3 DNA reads TGCAGCGCCGGTTTAGGGGTAGGGACCGGGGAGCTGTTTTTT. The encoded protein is CSAGLGVGTGELFF.

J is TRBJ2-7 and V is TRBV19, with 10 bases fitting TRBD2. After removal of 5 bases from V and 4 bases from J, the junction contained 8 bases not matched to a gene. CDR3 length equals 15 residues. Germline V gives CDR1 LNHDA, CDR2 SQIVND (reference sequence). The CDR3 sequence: CASSQVGLAEYEQYF. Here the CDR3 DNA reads TGTGCCAGTAGTCAAGTAGGACTAGCGGAATACGAGCAGTACTTC.

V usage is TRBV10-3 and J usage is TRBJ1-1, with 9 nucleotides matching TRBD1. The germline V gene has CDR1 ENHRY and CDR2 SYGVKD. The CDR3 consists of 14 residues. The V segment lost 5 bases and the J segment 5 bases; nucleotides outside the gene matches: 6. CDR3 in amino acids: CAISRQGVDTEAFF. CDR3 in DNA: TGTGCCATCAGTAGACAGGGGGTGGATACTGAAGCTTTCTTT.

The CDR3 region is CASSQAYSGAIDTQYF. Here the CDR3 DNA reads TGCGCCAGCAGCCAAGCATATAGCGGGGCAATAGATACGCAGTATTTT. This chain connects TRBV4-3 to TRBJ2-3; TRBD2 matches 8 bases. Germline V gene data show CDR1 as LGHNA and CDR2 as YSLEER. This CDR3 is 16 amino acids long. Trimming took 1 base from V and 5 from J; bases not matched to a gene: 8.

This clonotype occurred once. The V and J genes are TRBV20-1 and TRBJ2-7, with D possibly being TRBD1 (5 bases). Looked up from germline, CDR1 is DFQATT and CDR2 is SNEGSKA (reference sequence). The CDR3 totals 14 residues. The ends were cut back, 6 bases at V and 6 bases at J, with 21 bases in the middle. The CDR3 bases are TGCAGTGCCCCCTCCGGCAGGGTTCCAGGCGAGCAGTACTTC. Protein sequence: CSAPSGRVPGEQYF.

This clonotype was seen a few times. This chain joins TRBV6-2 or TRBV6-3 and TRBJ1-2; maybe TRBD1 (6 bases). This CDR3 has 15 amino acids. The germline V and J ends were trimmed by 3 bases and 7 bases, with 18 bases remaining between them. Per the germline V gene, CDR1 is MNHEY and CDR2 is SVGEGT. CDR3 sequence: CASSYGQTTARGYTF. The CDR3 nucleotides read TGTGCCAGCAGTTATGGACAGACGACGGCCCGTGGCTACACCTTC.

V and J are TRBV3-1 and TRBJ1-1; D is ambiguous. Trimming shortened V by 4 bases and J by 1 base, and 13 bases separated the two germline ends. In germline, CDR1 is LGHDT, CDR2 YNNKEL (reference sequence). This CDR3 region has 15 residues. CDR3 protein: CASSRYGSGNTEAFF. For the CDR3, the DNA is TGTGCCAGCAGCCGATATGGGTCGGGGAACACTGAAGCTTTCTTT.

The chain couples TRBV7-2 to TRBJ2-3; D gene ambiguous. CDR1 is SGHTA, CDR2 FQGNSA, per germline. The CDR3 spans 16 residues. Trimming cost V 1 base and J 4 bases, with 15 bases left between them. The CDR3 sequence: CASSLEARKGADTQYF. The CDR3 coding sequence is TGTGCCAGCAGCTTAGAGGCCAGGAAGGGCGCAGATACGCAGTATTTT.

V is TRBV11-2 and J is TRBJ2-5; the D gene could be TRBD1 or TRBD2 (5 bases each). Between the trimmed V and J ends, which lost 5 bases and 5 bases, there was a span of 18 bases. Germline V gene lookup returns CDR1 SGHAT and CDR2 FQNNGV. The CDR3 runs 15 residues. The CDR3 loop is CASSGGAGPTETQYF. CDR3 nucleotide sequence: TGTGCCAGCAGCGGGGGTGCAGGGCCGACCGAGACCCAGTACTTC.

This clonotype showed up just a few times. The CDR3 protein is CATSDSGTVTYEQYF. The CDR3 DNA follows: TGTGCCACCAGTGATTCCGGGACGGTAACCTACGAGCAGTACTTC. The genes are TRBV24-1 and TRBJ2-7, with D possibly being TRBD1 or TRBD2 (5 bases each). This CDR3 is built from 15 residues. Germline lookup yields CDR1 KGHDR and CDR2 SFDVKD. The V end lost 2 bases, the J end lost 2 bases, and 12 bases lay between the germline ends.

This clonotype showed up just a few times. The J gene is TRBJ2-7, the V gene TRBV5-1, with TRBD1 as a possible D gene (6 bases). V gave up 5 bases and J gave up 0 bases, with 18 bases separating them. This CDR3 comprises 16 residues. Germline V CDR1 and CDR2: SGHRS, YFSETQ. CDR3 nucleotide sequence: TGCGCCAGCAGACAAAGCACAGGGCTTAACTCCTACGAGCAGTACTTC. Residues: CASRQSTGLNSYEQYF.

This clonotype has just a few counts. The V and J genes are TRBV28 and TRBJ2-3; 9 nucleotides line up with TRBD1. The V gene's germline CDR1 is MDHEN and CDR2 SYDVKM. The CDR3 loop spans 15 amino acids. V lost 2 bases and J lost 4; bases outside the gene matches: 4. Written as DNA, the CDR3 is TGTGCCAGCAGTTTACAACAGGGGGCCCCAGATACGCAGTATTTT. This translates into CASSLQQGAPDTQYF.

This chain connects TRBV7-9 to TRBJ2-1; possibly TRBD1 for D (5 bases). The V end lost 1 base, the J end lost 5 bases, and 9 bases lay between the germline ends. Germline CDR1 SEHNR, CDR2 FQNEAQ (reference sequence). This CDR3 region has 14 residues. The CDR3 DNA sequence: TGTGCCAGCAGCTTAGGGCAGGGTCACAATGAGCAGTTCTTC. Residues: CASSLGQGHNEQFF.